This section outlines one T cell receptor beta chain sequence together with its context. Its target is not known. CDR1 is KGHDR and CDR2 is SFDVKD in the germline V gene. The V end was cut by 1 base, the J end by 1 base, with 9 bases between. The CDR3 spans 15 residues. The data originate from a study of T cell repertoires in cytomegalovirus infection. Study as a whole: From public TCR beta signatures came an indication of both CMV infection and matching HLA type.

TCRdb re-called the reads with MiXCR, one entry per CDR3 protein. This table holds a few hundred thousand distinct CDR3 sequences, around 40% found once. The sequencing used cultured PBMCs, collected from culture after CMV antigen stimulation. This chain links TRBV24-1 with TRBJ2-5; D gene unclear. The origin of this receptor is a human donor in good health (CMV status not recorded). Some clones in this sample may be carry-over from other donors' samples. As DNA, the CDR3 is TGTGCCACCAGTGATTTCCCCGGGTCCCAAGAGACCCAGTACTTC. The encoded protein is CATSDFPGSQETQYF.